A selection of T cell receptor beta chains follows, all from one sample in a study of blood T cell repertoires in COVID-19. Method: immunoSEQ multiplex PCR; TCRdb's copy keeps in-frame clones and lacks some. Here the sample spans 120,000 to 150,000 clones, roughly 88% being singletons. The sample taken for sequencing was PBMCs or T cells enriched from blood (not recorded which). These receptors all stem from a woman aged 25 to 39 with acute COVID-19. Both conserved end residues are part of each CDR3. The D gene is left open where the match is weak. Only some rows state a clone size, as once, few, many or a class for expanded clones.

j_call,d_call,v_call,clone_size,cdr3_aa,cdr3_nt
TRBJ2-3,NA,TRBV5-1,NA,CASSSLAGSTDTQYF,TGCGCCAGCAGCTCCCTGGCGGGGTCTACAGATACGCAGTATTTT
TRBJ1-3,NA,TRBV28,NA,CASSYIGNTIYF,TGTGCCAGCAGCTATATTGGAAACACCATATATTTT
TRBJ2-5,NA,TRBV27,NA,CASSHRDSQETQYF,TGTGCCAGCAGTCACCGGGACTCCCAAGAGACCCAGTACTTC
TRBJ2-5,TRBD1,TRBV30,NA,CAQGAWETQYF,TGTGCCCAGGGGGCTTGGGAGACCCAGTACTTC
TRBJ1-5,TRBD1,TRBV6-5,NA,CASSWDRDYNQPQHF,TGTGCCAGCAGTTGGGACAGGGATTACAATCAGCCCCAGCATTTT
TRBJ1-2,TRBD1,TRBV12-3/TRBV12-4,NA,CASSFRGQGGYTF,TGTGCCAGCAGTTTCAGGGGACAGGGAGGCTACACCTTC
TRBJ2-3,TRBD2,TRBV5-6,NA,CASSLGGGSFTSTDTQYF,TGTGCCAGCAGCTTGGGGGGCGGGAGCTTCACTAGCACAGATACGCAGTATTTT
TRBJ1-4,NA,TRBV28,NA,CASSLSGDENEKLFF,TGTGCCAGCAGTTTATCGGGGGACGAGAATGAAAAACTGTTTTTT
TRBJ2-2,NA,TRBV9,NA,CASSQAGTGELFF,TGTGCCAGCAGCCAGGCCGGCACCGGGGAGCTGTTTTTT
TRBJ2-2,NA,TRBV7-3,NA,CASSRGREYTGELFF,TGTGCCAGCAGCCGGGGGCGGGAGTACACCGGGGAGCTGTTTTTT
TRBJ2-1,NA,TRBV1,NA,CTSSQKRKREGLDEQFF,TGCACCAGCAGCCAGAAGCGGAAGCGGGAGGGCCTCGATGAGCAGTTCTTC
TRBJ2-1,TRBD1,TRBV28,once,CASSLRTGVYNEQFF,TGTGCCAGCAGTCTCCGGACAGGGGTCTACAATGAGCAGTTCTTC
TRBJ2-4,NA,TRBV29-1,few,CSVETGSENIQYF,TGCAGCGTTGAAACCGGGTCAGAAAACATTCAGTACTTC
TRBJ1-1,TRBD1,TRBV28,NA,CASSSGQGYTEAFF,TGTGCCAGCAGTTCAGGACAGGGGTACACTGAAGCTTTCTTT
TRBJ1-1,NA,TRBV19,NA,CASSISLTNTEAFF,TGTGCCAGTAGTATCAGTCTCACGAACACTGAAGCTTTCTTT
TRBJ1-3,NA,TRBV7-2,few,CASSLQAGLPNTIYF,TGTGCCAGCAGCTTACAGGCAGGGCTTCCAAACACCATATATTTT
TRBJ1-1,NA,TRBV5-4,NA,CASSLAGGGGNTEAFF,TGTGCCAGCAGCCTCGCTGGGGGGGGAGGGAACACTGAAGCTTTCTTT
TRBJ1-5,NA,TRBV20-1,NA,CSASQEQGLGNQPQHF,TGCAGTGCTAGTCAGGAGCAGGGCTTGGGCAATCAGCCCCAGCATTTT
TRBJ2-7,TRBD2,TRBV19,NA,CASSQGLADYEQYF,TGTGCCAGTAGTCAAGGACTAGCAGACTACGAGCAGTACTTC
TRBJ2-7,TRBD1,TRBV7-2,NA,CASSLIWDRSYEQYF,TGTGCCAGCAGCTTGATATGGGACAGGAGCTACGAGCAGTACTTC
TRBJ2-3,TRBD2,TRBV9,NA,CASSLGGLAGRGPRDTQYF,TGTGCCAGCAGCTTGGGGGGGCTAGCGGGGAGAGGGCCGCGAGATACGCAGTATTTT
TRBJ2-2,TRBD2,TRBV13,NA,CASSLAGSGRTYYSGELFF,TGTGCCAGCAGCTTAGCGGGCAGCGGGAGGACGTACTACTCCGGGGAGCTGTTTTTT
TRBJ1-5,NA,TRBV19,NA,CASSIVEGSNQPQHF,TGTGCCAGTAGTATAGTGGAGGGTAGCAATCAGCCCCAGCATTTT
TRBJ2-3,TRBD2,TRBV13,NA,CASSYGTSGTDTQYF,TGTGCCAGCAGCTACGGGACTAGCGGCACAGATACGCAGTATTTT
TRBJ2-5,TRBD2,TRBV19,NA,CASSMDPPLAGETQYF,TGTGCCAGTAGTATGGACCCCCCGCTAGCGGGGGAGACCCAGTACTTC
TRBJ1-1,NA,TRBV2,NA,CASSVQSTNTEAFF,TGTGCCAGCAGTGTACAGTCTACGAACACTGAAGCTTTCTTT
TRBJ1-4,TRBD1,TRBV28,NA,CASRAGGGEKLFF,TGTGCCAGCCGTGCAGGGGGAGGTGAAAAACTGTTTTTT
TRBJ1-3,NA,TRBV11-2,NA,CASSLDGGYGNTIYF,TGTGCCAGCAGCTTAGATGGGGGGTATGGAAACACCATATATTTT
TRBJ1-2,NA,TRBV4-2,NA,CASSQEWGGGYGYTF,TGTGCCAGCAGCCAAGAGTGGGGAGGTGGGTATGGCTACACCTTC
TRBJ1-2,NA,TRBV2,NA,CASTPRGEGDGYTF,TGTGCCAGCACCCCTCGGGGGGAAGGCGATGGCTACACCTTC
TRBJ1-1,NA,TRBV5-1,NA,CASSFSTGAMNTEAFF,TGCGCCAGCAGCTTTAGCACAGGAGCCATGAACACTGAAGCTTTCTTT
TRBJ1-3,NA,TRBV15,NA,CATSRFRDGNTIYF,TGTGCCACCAGCAGATTCCGGGATGGAAACACCATATATTTT
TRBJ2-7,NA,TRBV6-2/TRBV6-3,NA,CASSFLRYEQYF,TGTGCCAGCAGTTTCCTCCGCTACGAGCAGTACTTC
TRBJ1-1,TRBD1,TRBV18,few,CASSPGQGAAFF,TGTGCCAGCTCACCGGGACAGGGGGCGGCTTTCTTT
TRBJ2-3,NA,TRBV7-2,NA,CASSFKGADTQYF,TGTGCCAGCAGCTTCAAGGGGGCAGATACGCAGTATTTT
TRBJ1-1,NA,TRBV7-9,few,CASSSNWGGILTEAFF,TGTGCCAGCAGCTCCAATTGGGGCGGGATCCTAACTGAAGCTTTCTTT
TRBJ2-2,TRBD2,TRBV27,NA,CASSAGTSDPPYTGELFF,TGTGCCAGCAGTGCCGGGACTAGCGACCCGCCCTACACCGGGGAGCTGTTTTTT
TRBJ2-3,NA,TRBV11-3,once,CASSLGENLDTQYF,TGTGCCAGCAGCCTCGGAGAAAATCTAGATACGCAGTATTTT
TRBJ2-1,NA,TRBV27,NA,CASSLYVSGGDNEQFF,TGTGCCAGCAGTCTTTATGTAAGCGGAGGGGACAATGAGCAGTTCTTC
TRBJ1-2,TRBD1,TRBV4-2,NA,CASSQDGTGPLPYGYTF,TGTGCCAGCAGCCAAGATGGGACAGGTCCCCTGCCCTATGGCTACACCTTC
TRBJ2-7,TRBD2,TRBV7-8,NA,CASSRTISRLAHSSYEQYF,TGTGCCAGCAGCCGCACTATCTCGCGACTAGCACACAGCTCCTACGAGCAGTACTTC
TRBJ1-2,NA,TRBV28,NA,CASSLYRAFANYGYTF,TGTGCCAGCAGTTTATATCGAGCGTTTGCTAACTATGGCTACACCTTC
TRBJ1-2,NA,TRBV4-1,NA,CASSHTPSRGGGHGYTF,TGCGCCAGCAGCCATACCCCTTCAAGGGGCGGCGGCCATGGCTACACCTTC
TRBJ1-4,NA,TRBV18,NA,CASSPGATNEKLFF,TGTGCCAGCTCACCAGGAGCAACTAATGAAAAACTGTTTTTT
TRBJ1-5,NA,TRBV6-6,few,CASSSAGSNQPQHF,TGTGCCAGCAGCTCAGCGGGGTCCAATCAGCCCCAGCATTTT
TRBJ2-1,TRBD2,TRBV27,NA,CASSLFIAGRGVDEQFF,TGTGCCAGCAGTTTATTTATAGCGGGAAGGGGTGTAGATGAGCAGTTCTTC
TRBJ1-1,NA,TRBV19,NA,CASTQFTEAFF,TGTGCCAGTACCCAATTCACTGAAGCTTTCTTT
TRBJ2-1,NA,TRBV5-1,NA,CASSLGRTPSTSYNEQFF,TGCGCCAGCAGCTTGGGACGGACACCAAGCACCTCCTACAATGAGCAGTTCTTC
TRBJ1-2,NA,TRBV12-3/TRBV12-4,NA,CASSPDRFYGYTF,TGTGCCAGCAGCCCCGACAGGTTCTATGGCTACACCTTC
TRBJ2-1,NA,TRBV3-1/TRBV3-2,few,CASSQASRGEGGEQFF,TGTGCCAGCAGCCAAGCCTCAAGGGGGGAGGGCGGGGAGCAGTTCTTC
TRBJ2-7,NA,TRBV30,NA,CAWSGAGQTSYEQYF,TGTGCCTGGAGTGGGGCAGGGCAAACCTCCTACGAGCAGTACTTC
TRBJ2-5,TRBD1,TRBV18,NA,CASSGQGSRETQYF,TGTGCCAGCTCAGGACAGGGCTCGCGAGAGACCCAGTACTTC